This T cell receptor beta chain was captured by sequencing in a study of CD8+CD57+ T cells in acquired aplastic anemia. Whole-study context: Sorting CD4+ and CD8+ cells gave DNA averaging approximately 2.9 ug. Notes on the study in general: Patients had twenty-nine CD8+ CDR3 sequences in common with controls (the shared set). Between patients and controls, CD8+ Simpson's diversity did not vary significantly.

The study profiled TCR beta VDJ and CDR3 using genomic DNA as template. From the reads, TCRdb called clonotypes with MiXCR, one entry per CDR3 protein. The table shows 150,000 to 200,000 distinct CDR3 sequences, with 50% to 75% occurring only once. CDR1 is DFQATT and CDR2 is SNEGSKA in the germline V gene (reference sequence). The CDR3 length is 12 residues. A word on this clonotype: As yet, its antigen is unknown.

The chain couples TRBV20-1 to TRBJ2-3, with 7 bases fitting TRBD2. The specimen sequenced was sorted CD4+, CD8+, or CD8+CD57+ T cells (not recorded which) from PBMCs. The origin of this receptor is a human donor with severe aplastic anemia or a healthy control (not recorded which). The CDR3 bases are TGCACTAGAGCGGGAATGGGCGATACGCAGTATTTT. Its protein product is CTRAGMGDTQYF.